These 11 T cell receptor beta chains were all obtained from the same sample, sequenced in a study of blood T cell repertoires in COVID-19 (TCRdb year 2020). Receptors were amplified or captured by the immunoSEQ multiplex PCR assay. Here the immuneACCESS table is served through TCRdb, limited to in-frame sequences with V and J called. Missing clones are a known gap in these copies; in checked studies unresolved V genes cover under half, and the rest lacks a known reason. This sample comprises about 80,000 clones, roughly 85% of them detected only once. Under 45% of the sample is taken by the ten largest. Sequencing was carried out using peripheral blood. These receptors came from a woman in her seventies with acute or convalescent COVID-19.

The gene calls are TRBV7-8 and TRBJ2-1; no reliable D call. V lost 2 bases and J lost 0, with 8 bases in between. This CDR3 comprises 15 residues. Germline-derived CDR1 and CDR2 are SGHVS and FQNEAQ. The chain's CDR3 is CASSLNRYSYNEQFF. The CDR3 region has the DNA TGTGCCAGCAGCTTAAATCGGTACTCCTACAATGAGCAGTTCTTC.

This clone appeared a single time. This sequence joins TRBV7-8 and TRBJ2-7, with TRBD1 matching over 9 bases. The trim removed 2 bases at V and 4 bases at J, leaving 27 bases unmatched. Germline assignment: CDR1 SGHVS and CDR2 FQNEAQ. This CDR3 is built from 22 residues. CDR3 region: CASSLPSIRDRDFGDSPYEQYF. The CDR3 DNA reads as TGTGCCAGCAGCTTACCCTCGATACGGGACAGGGATTTCGGGGACTCTCCGTACGAGCAGTACTTC.

V is TRBV7-3 and J is TRBJ2-1; D remains unclear. The ends were cut back, 4 bases at V and 0 bases at J, with 13 bases in the middle. The CDR3 is 16 amino acids. Germline CDR1 is SGHTA and CDR2 is FQGTGA. CDR3 protein: CASSSRGPSSYNEQFF. CDR3 nucleotides: TGTGCCAGCAGCTCCCGTGGGCCAAGCTCCTACAATGAGCAGTTCTTC.

The rearrangement links TRBV19 to TRBJ2-2, with D tentatively TRBD2 (5 bases). This CDR3 comprises 18 residues. V gave up 0 bases and J gave up 8 bases, with 22 bases separating them. Germline CDR1 and CDR2: LNHDA and SQIVND (reference sequence). CDR3 sequence reads: CASSIDLGSTIGSGELFF. The CDR3 nucleotides are TGTGCCAGTAGTATAGATTTGGGGAGTACGATAGGTTCGGGGGAGCTGTTTTTT.

In this sample, this clone turned up a few times. The V gene is TRBV6-5, the J gene TRBJ1-5; 8 bases agree with TRBD1. The CDR3 is 15 residues long. CDR1 and CDR2 from the germline V gene are MNHEY and SVGAGI. The ends lost 2 bases at V and 4 bases at J; junction bases unmatched: 4. The CDR3 sequence is CASSYGQGLNQPQHF. DNA of the CDR3: TGTGCCAGCAGTTACGGACAGGGACTAAATCAGCCCCAGCATTTT.

This clone appeared a single time. This rearrangement joins TRBV7-9 to TRBJ2-3, with 7 positions matching TRBD1. Trimming cost V 5 bases and J 5 bases; bases outside gene matches: 16. CDR3 length: 17 residues. Germline V gene sequence: CDR1 SEHNR, CDR2 FQNEAQ (reference sequence). CDR3 protein: CASSGRGGNRVIDTQYF. The CDR3 DNA is TGTGCCAGCAGCGGCAGAGGGGGCAATCGCGTCATAGATACGCAGTATTTT.

This sequence joins TRBV18 and TRBJ2-7; 7 nucleotides line up with TRBD2. The CDR3 consists of 16 residues. Germline assignment: CDR1 KGHSH and CDR2 LQKENI. Losses at the gene ends were 6 bases for V and 5 bases for J; bases not matched to a gene: 16. CDR3 DNA: TGTGCCAGCTCTCCTACCGCGGGGGATGGTTTGGACGAGCAGTACTTC. Its translation is CASSPTAGDGLDEQYF.

This sequence joins TRBV27 and TRBJ2-7, with 12 bases fitting TRBD2. Germline loops: CDR1 MNHEY, CDR2 SMNVEV (reference sequence). V lost 2 bases, J lost 7 bases, and 9 bases stayed unmatched. This CDR3 comprises 16 residues. The CDR3 DNA reads TGTGCCAGCAGTTTACTAGCGGGAGGGCCAATACAAGAGCAGTACTTC. Amino acids: CASSLLAGGPIQEQYF.

This rearrangement joins TRBV6-5 to TRBJ1-5; a possible D gene is TRBD1 (6 bases). Germline V gene sequence: CDR1 MNHEY, CDR2 SVGAGI. V was shortened by 10 bases and J by 4 bases, with 17 bases between the two germline ends. There are 14 residues in the CDR3. The CDR3, as DNA: TGTGCCACTAGGGAACAGGGAAGGAATCAGCCCCAGCATTTT. This sequence encodes CATREQGRNQPQHF.

The chain links TRBV4-1 to TRBJ1-5, with 7 bases that match TRBD1. The junction had 7 bases not matched to a gene; V was cut back by 0 bases and J by 5 bases. The CDR3 length is 16 residues. The germline V gene encodes CDR1 MGHRA and CDR2 YSYEKL. This chain's CDR3 is CASSQDVGGAYQPQHF. The CDR3 nucleotides read TGCGCCAGCAGCCAAGATGTAGGGGGCGCATATCAGCCCCAGCATTTT.

The chain employs TRBV3-1 (or the pseudogene TRBV3-2) and TRBJ1-6; no reliable D call. The CDR3 length is 17 residues. V shed 0 bases and J shed 5 bases, with 14 bases lying between them. In germline, CDR1 is LGHDT, CDR2 YNNKEL (reference sequence). The CDR3 is CASSQEQSGLNNSPLHF. The CDR3 coding sequence is TGTGCCAGCAGCCAAGAACAGAGCGGTTTGAATAATTCACCCCTCCACTTT.